This TCR beta chain was found in a study of T cell responses to AZD1222 COVID-19 vaccine. In this sample, this clone turned up once. Its target is not known. Study results and caveats: Clonal diversity may have been underestimated in mostly white British donors. Vaccine-associated CD4 TCRs ranged over spike, dominating at 160-218 and 743-854.

Using immunoSEQ multiplex PCR, the repertoire was profiled, and TCRdb retains in-frame clones only, with some absent. The sample consists of about 57,000 clones, 65% to 90% of them appearing once. The CDR3 is 15 amino acids. Germline CDR1 is MNHEY and CDR2 is SVGAGI. Trimming took 4 bases from V and 3 from J, leaving 13 bases between them. The sequence was collected from an adult in good health. The chain combines TRBV6-5 with TRBJ1-5; D is perhaps TRBD1 (6 bases). The sequencing used peripheral blood, collected on day 0 of AZD1222 vaccination. CDR3 in amino acids: CASSSLGGDNQPQHF. The DNA of the CDR3 is TGTGCCAGCAGTTCTCTAGGGGGAGACAATCAGCCCCAGCATTTT.